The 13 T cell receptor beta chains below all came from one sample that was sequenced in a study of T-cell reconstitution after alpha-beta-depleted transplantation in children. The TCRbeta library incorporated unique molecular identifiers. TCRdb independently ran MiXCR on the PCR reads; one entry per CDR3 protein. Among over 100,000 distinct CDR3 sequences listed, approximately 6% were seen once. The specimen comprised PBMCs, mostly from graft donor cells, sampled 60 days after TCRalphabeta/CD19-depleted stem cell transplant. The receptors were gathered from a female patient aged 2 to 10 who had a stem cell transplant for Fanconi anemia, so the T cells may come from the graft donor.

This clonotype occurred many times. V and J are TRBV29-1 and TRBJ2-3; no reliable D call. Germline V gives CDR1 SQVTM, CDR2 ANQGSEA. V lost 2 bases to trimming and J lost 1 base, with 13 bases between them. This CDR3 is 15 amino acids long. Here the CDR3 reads CSVEQFGTRTDTQYF. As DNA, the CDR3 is TGCAGCGTTGAACAATTCGGCACTCGCACAGATACGCAGTATTTT.

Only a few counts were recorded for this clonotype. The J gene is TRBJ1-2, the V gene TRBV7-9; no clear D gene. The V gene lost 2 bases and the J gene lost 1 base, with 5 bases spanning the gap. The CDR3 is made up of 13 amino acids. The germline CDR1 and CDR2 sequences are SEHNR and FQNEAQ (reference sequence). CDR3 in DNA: TGTGCCAGCAGCTTAAGCTATAACTATGGCTACACCTTC. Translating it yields CASSLSYNYGYTF.

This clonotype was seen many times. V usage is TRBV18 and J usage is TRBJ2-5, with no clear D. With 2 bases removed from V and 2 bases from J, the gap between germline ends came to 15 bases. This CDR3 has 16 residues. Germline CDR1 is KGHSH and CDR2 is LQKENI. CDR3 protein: CASSPRDLIPQETQYF. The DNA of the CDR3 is TGTGCCAGCTCACCAAGAGACCTTATCCCTCAAGAGACCCAGTACTTC.

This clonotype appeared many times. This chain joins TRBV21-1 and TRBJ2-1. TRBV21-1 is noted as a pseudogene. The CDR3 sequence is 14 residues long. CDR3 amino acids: CASSPPYEYNEQFF. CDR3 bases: TGTGCCAGCAGCCCACCCTACGAATACAATGAGCAGTTCTTC.

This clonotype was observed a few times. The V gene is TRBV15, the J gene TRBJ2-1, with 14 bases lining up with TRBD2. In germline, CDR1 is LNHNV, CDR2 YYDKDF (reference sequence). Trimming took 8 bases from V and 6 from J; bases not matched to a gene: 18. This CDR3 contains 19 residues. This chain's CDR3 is CATSPRPTSGRATSNEQFF. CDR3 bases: TGTGCCACCTCCCCCCGCCCGACTAGCGGGAGGGCCACCTCCAATGAGCAGTTCTTC. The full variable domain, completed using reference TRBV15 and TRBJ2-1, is DAMVIQNPRYQVTQFGKPVTLSCSQTLNHNVMYWYQQKSSQAPKLLFHYYDKDFNNEADTPDNFQSRRPNTSFCFLDIRSPGLGDTAMYLCATSPRPTSGRATSNEQFFGPGTRLTVL.

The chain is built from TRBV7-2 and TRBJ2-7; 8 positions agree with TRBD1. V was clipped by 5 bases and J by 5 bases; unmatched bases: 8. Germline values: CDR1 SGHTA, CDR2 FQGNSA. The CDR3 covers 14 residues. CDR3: CASSTRDRKHEQYF. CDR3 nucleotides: TGTGCCAGCAGCACGCGGGACAGGAAGCACGAGCAGTACTTC.

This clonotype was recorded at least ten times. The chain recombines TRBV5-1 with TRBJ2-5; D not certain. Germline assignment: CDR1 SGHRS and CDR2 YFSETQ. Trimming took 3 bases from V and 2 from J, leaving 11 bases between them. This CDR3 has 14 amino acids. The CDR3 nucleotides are TGCGCCAGCAGCTCCCTGACGGTTCAAGAGACCCAGTACTTC. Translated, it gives CASSSLTVQETQYF.

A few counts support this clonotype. The CDR3 here is CASSHSSGGPFLAKNIQYF. CDR3 coding DNA: TGTGCCAGCAGTCACTCTAGCGGGGGGCCCTTTTTAGCCAAAAACATTCAGTACTTC. The chain recombines TRBV12-3 or TRBV12-4 with TRBJ2-4, with 11 bases matching TRBD2. Unmatched junction bases numbered 12, after V lost 5 bases and J lost 0 bases. CDR3 length: 19 residues.

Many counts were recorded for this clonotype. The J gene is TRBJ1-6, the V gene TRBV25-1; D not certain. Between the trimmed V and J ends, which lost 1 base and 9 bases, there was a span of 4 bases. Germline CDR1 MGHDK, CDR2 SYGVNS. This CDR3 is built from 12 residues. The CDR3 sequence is CASSEWSSPLHF. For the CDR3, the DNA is TGTGCCAGCAGTGAATGGAGTTCACCCCTCCACTTT.

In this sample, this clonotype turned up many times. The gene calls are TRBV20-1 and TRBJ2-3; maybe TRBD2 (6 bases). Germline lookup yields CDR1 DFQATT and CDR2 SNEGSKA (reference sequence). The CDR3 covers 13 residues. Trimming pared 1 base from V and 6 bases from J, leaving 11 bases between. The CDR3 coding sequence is TGCAGTGCTAGAGGCGGGAATAGGGATACGCAGTATTTT. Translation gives CSARGGNRDTQYF.

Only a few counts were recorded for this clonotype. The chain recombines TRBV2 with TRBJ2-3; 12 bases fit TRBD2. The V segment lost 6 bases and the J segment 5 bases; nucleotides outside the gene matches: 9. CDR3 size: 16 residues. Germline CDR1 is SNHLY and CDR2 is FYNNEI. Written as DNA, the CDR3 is TGTGCCAGCAGAGCCCCTAGCGGGGGGGCTATAGATACGCAGTATTTT. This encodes CASRAPSGGAIDTQYF.

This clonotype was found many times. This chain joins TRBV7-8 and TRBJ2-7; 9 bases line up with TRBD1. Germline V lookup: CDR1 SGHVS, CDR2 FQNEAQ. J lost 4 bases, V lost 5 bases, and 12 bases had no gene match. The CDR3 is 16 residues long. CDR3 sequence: CASSRAQGAVFYEQYF. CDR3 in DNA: TGTGCCAGCAGCCGCGCACAGGGGGCGGTTTTTTACGAGCAGTACTTC.

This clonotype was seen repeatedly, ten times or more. For the CDR3, the DNA is TGTGCCAGCAGTCCTTGGGGTGCCAAAAACATTCAGTACTTC. It encodes CASSPWGAKNIQYF. J is TRBJ2-4 and V is TRBV28; D remains ambiguous. The CDR3 contains 14 residues. V was cut by 5 bases and J by 1 base, with 9 bases left in between. The germline V gene has CDR1 MDHEN and CDR2 SYDVKM.